This T cell receptor (beta chain) is from a study of cytomegalovirus exposure and HLA in healthy donors. Study at large: Researchers previously reported finding about 110 million unique TCR beta sequences from 170 million or so T cells. The study, taken as a whole, reports: The study designated 150 or so TCR beta chains cytomegalovirus-associated. Donors were assumed by presence/absence analyses to have roughly uniform sequencing depth.

The donors (healthy individuals) were bone marrow donors. The PCR ran on 60 Vbeta and 13 Jbeta primers. Assay used: immunoSEQ multiplex PCR; TCRdb lists only in-frame clones, some missing. The profile covers under 200,000 clones, with about 78% appearing a single time and roughly 5% taken by the ten largest. About this clone itself: Its antigen is not identified.

The origin of this receptor is a man in his forties in good health and CMV-seronegative. Input material: PBMCs.

CDR3 nucleotide sequence: TGTGCCAGCAGCTCCTCCCCCACTACTAGCGGGGTATACGAGCAGTACTTC. Protein product: CASSSSPTTSGVYEQYF. J is TRBJ2-7 and V is TRBV9; 10 nucleotides align to TRBD2. CDR3 length equals 17 residues. Germline-derived CDR1 and CDR2 are SGDLS and YYNGEE. V lost 4 bases and J lost 4; bases outside the gene matches: 14.